This T cell receptor (beta chain) was documented in a study of cytomegalovirus exposure and HLA in healthy donors. About the research overall: Caucasian-associated ancestry cluster membership applied to around 76% of approximately 400 genotyped donors.

Points on this clone: The antigen remains unidentified.

General study results and limits: Of the V segments, some could not be distinguished, including TRBV6-2 and TRBV6-3, and were excluded. Later on, a genetic analysis was performed. It linked a missense variant in DCLRE1C with V- and J-gene trimming of TCR beta.

The germline CDR1 and CDR2 sequences are SQVTM and ANQGSEA. The CDR3 is 11 amino acids. Trimming pared 6 bases from V and 7 bases from J, leaving 13 bases between. In the PCR, 60 Vbeta and 13 Jbeta primers were used. Produced via immunoSEQ multiplex PCR; TCRdb's table is partial and in-frame only. The sample lists approximately 180,000 clones; 70% to 85% were seen once. Sequencing was done on a sample of PBMCs. The chain employs TRBV29-1 and TRBJ2-7, with D tentatively TRBD1 (6 bases). This TCR derives from a young man in good health and CMV-seronegative. Written as DNA, the CDR3 is TGCAGCGTCGTCAGGGGTGGAGAGCAGTACTTC. It translates to CSVVRGGEQYF.